The clone carrying this TCR beta chain has more than one count but fewer than ten. The antigen is undetermined. These data come from a study of T cells after yellow fever vaccination. Points from the study as a whole: Relatively few clonotypes were ones that appeared in both CD4 and CD8 compartments.

From the 5' RACE reads, TCRdb called clonotypes with MiXCR, one entry per CDR3 protein. The sample includes fewer than 450,000 distinct CDR3 sequences, approximately 10% seen only once; the top ten take roughly a sixth. The CDR3 has 15 residues. With 4 bases clipped from V and 8 bases from J, the junction kept 12 bases outside the gene matches. Germline CDR1 and CDR2: ENHRY and SYGVKD. J is TRBJ1-1 and V is TRBV10-3; 8 bases are a match to TRBD1. The sequenced sample was PBMCs, obtained on the day of the first yellow fever vaccination. The receptor comes from a man younger than 35 who received the YFV17D yellow fever vaccine. The chain's CDR3 is CAISVTGGIVAEAFF. CDR3 nucleotide sequence: TGTGCCATCAGTGTAACAGGGGGTATCGTTGCCGAAGCTTTCTTT.